This T cell receptor (beta chain) was recorded in a study of monozygotic twins with inflammatory bowel disease. Germline V gene sequence: CDR1 SGHVS, CDR2 FNYEAQ. The CDR3 has 15 amino acids. In preparing each TCR library, about 3,700 ng of total RNA was used. Addition of UMIs with a 6-nucleotide sample barcode was achieved by template switching. With the 5' RACE reads reprocessed, TCRdb shows one record per CDR3 protein and no DNA. In total, the table holds some 90,000 distinct CDR3 sequences. The specimen sequenced was blood. The origin of this receptor is a human donor with ulcerative colitis or Crohn's disease, or a healthy co-twin of an affected twin (not recorded which). The rearrangement uses TRBV7-6 and TRBJ1-1; TCRdb returns TRBD1, unconfirmable since there is no DNA. CDR3 protein: CASSLALRGDTEAFF.